This T cell receptor beta chain came from a study of T cell repertoires in cytomegalovirus infection. Study details: Recently identified HLA-C-restricted CMV epitopes and well-studied HLA-B-restricted CMV epitopes were used by the study. Study-wide points: HLA-C-restricted CMV-specific TCR beta clonotypes were dominant in the ex vivo response. Summed frequency of shared TCR beta families picked out CMV carriers who also had the relevant HLA.

In this sample, this clonotype turned up a few times. Its target is unknown. From germline, CDR1 is SEHNR and CDR2 FQNEAQ (reference sequence). This CDR3 is 14 amino acids long. Germline trimming cut 7 bases from V and 4 bases from J; bases unmatched to any gene: 9. TCRdb ran MiXCR on the reads and lists one entry per CDR3 protein. Here the sample spans approximately 910,000 distinct CDR3 sequences, around 31% being singletons. The V gene is TRBV7-9, the J gene TRBJ1-1; TRBD1 matches 7 bases. This TCR was sampled from a human donor in good health (CMV status not recorded). Some clones in this sample may be carry-over from other donors' samples. The sample consisted of cultured CD8+ T cells from PBMCs, taken from culture after CMV antigen stimulation. The CDR3: CASTGDRAGTEAFF. CDR3 nucleotides: TGTGCCAGCACCGGCGACAGGGCAGGCACTGAAGCTTTCTTT.